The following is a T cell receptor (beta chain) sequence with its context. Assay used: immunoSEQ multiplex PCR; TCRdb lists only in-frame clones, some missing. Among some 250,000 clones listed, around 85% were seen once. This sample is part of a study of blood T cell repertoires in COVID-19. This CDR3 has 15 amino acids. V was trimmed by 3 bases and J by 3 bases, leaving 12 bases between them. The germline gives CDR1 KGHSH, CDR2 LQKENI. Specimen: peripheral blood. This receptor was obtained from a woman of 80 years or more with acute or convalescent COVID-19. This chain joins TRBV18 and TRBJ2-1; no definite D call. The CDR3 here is CASSPSIGDYNEQFF. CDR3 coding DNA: TGTGCCAGCTCACCTAGCATAGGAGACTACAATGAGCAGTTCTTC.